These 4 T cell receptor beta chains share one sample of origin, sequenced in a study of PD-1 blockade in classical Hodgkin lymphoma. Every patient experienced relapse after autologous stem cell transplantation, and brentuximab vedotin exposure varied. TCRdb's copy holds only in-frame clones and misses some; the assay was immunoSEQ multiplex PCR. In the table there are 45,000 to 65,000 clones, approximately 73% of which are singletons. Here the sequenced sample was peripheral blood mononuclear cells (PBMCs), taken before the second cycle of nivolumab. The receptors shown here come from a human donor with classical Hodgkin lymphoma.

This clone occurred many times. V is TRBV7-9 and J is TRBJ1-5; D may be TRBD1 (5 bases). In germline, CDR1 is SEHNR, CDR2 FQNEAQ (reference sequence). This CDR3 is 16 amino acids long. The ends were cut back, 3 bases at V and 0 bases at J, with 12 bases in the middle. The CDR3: CASSLVGTSSNQPQHF. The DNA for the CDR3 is TGTGCCAGCAGCTTGGTGGGGACGTCTAGCAATCAGCCCCAGCATTTT.

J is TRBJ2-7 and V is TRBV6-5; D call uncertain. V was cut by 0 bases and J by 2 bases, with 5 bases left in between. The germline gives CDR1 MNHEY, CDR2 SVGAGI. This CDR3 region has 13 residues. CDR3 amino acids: CASSYSGTYEQYF. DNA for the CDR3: TGTGCCAGCAGTTACTCCGGCACCTACGAGCAGTACTTC.

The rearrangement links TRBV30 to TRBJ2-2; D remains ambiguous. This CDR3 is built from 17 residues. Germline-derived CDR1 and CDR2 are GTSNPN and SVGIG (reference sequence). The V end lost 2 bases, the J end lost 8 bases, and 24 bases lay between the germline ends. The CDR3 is CAWSPRIVGLEEGELFF. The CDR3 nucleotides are TGTGCCTGGAGTCCCCGAATTGTCGGCCTCGAAGAGGGGGAGCTGTTTTTT.

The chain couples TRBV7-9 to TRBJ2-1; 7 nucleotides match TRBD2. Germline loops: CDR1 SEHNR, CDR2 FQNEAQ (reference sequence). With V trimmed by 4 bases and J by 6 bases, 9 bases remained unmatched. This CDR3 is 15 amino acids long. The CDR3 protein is CASSYQAGVLNEQFF. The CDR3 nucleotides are TGTGCCAGCAGCTACCAGGCGGGAGTGCTCAATGAGCAGTTCTTC.